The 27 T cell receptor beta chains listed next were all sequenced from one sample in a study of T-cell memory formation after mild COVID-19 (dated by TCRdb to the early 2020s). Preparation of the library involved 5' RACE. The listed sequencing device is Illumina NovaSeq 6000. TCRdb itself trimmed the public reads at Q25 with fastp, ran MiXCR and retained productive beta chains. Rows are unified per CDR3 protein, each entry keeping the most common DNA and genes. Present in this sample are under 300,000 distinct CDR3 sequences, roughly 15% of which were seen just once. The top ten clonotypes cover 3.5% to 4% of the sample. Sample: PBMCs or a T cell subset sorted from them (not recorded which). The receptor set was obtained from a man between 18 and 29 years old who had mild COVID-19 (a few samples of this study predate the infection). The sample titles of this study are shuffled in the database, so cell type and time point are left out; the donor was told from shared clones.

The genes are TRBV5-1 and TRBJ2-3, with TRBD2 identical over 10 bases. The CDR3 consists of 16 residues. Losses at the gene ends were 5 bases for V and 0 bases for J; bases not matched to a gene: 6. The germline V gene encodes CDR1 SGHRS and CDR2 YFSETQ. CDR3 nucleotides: TGCGCCAGCAGGATCGGACTAGCGGCTAGCACAGATACGCAGTATTTT. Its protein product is CASRIGLAASTDTQYF.

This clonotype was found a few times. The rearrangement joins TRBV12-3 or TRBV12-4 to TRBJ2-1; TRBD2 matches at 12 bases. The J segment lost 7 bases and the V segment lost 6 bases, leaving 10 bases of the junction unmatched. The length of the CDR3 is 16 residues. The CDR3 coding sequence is TGTGCCAGCAGACCCGCCGGGACTAGCGGGTCTAATGAGCAGTTCTTC. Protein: CASRPAGTSGSNEQFF.

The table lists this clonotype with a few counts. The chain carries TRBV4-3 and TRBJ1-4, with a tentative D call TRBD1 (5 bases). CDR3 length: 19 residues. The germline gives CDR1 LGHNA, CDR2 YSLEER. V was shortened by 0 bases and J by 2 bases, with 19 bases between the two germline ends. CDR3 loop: CASSQDVPMGGGTNEKLFF. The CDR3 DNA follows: TGCGCCAGCAGCCAAGATGTCCCAATGGGCGGGGGGACTAATGAAAAACTGTTTTTT.

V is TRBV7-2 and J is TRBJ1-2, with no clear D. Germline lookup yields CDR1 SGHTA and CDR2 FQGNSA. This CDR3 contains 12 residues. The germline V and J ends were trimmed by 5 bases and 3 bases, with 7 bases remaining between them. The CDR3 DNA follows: TGTGCCAGCAGCGCGGGAGACTATGGCTACACCTTC. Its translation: CASSAGDYGYTF.

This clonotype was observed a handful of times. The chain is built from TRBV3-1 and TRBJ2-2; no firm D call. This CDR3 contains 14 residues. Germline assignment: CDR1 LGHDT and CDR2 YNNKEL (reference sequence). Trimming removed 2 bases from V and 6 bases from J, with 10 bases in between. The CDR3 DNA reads TGTGCCAGCAGCCAAATCTGGGTGCCCGGGGAGCTGTTTTTT. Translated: CASSQIWVPGELFF.

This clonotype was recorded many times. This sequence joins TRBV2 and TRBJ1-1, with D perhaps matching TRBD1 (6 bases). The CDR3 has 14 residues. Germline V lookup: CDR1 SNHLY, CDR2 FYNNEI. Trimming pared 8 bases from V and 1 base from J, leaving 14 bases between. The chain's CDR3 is CASSLQGQNTEAFF. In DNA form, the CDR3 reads TGTGCCAGCTCCCTCCAGGGGCAGAACACTGAAGCTTTCTTT.

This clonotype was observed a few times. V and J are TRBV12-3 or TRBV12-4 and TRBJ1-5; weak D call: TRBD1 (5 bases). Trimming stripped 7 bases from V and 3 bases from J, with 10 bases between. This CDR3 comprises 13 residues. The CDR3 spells CASTRDFNQPQHF. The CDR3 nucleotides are TGTGCCAGCACGAGGGACTTCAATCAGCCCCAGCATTTT.

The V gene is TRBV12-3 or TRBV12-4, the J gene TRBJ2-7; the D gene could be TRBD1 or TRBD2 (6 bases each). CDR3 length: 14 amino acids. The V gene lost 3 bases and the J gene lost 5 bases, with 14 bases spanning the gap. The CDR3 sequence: CASSFWGAPHEQYF. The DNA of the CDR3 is TGTGCCAGCAGTTTTTGGGGGGCTCCCCACGAGCAGTACTTC.

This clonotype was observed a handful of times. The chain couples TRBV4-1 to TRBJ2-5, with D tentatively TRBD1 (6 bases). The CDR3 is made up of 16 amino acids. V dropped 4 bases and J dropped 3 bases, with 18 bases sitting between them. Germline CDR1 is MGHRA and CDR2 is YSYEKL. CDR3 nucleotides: TGCGCCAGCAGCCGACCCGGCCGGGACATAAAAGAGACCCAGTACTTC. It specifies CASSRPGRDIKETQYF.

CDR3 amino acids: CASSAQQGEANEKLFF. Written as DNA, the CDR3 is TGTGCCAGCAGCGCCCAGCAGGGCGAGGCTAATGAAAAACTGTTTTTT. The chain combines TRBV9 with TRBJ1-4; weak D call: TRBD1 (5 bases). Per the germline V gene, CDR1 is SGDLS and CDR2 is YYNGEE. The germline V and J ends were trimmed by 3 bases and 3 bases, with 15 bases remaining between them. CDR3 length: 16 amino acids. Using reference TRBV9 and TRBJ1-4 for the parts outside the CDR3, the full variable domain is DSGVTQTPKHLITATGQRVTLRCSPRSGDLSVYWYQQSLDQGLQFLIQYYNGEERAKGNILERFSAQQFPDLHSELNLSSLELGDSALYFCASSAQQGEANEKLFFGSGTQLSVL.

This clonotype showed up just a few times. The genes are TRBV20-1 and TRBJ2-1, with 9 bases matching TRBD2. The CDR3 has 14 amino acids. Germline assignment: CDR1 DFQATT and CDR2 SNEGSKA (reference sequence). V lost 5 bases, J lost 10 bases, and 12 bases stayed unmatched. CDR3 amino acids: CSAVNPSGGWEQFF. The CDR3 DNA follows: TGCAGTGCTGTGAATCCCAGCGGGGGGTGGGAGCAGTTCTTC.

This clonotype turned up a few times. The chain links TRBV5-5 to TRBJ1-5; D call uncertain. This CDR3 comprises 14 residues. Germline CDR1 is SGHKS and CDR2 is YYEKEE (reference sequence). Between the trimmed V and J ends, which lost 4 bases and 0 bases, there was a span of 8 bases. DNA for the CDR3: TGTGCCAGCAGCCGAGACCGTAGCAATCAGCCCCAGCATTTT. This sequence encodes CASSRDRSNQPQHF.

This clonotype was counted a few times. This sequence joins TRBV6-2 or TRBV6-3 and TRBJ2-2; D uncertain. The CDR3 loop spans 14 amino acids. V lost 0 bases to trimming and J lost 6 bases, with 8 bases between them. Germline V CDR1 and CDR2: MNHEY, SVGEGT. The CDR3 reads CASSYSIGPGELFF. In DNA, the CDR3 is TGTGCCAGCAGTTACTCGATTGGGCCCGGGGAGCTGTTTTTT.

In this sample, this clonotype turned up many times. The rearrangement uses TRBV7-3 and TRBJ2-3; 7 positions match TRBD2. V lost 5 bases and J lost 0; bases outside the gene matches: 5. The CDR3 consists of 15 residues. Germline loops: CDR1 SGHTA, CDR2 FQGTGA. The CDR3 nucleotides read TGTGCCAGCAGCGGAAATAGCGGGAGCACAGATACGCAGTATTTT. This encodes CASSGNSGSTDTQYF.

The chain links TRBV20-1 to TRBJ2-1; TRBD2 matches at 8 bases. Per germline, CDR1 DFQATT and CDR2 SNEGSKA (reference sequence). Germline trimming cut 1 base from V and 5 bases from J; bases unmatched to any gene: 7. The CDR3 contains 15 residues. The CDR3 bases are TGCAGTGCTAGAGCGGATGCGGGGGGCCACAATGAGCAGTTCTTC. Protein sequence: CSARADAGGHNEQFF.

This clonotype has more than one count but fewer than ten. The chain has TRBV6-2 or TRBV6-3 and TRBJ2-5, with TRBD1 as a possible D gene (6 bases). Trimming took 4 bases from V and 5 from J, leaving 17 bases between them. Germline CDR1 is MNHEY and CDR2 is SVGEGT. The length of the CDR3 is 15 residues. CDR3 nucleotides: TGTGCCAGCAGTTCTCCGGGACATCTTTGGGAGACCCAGTACTTC. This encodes CASSSPGHLWETQYF.

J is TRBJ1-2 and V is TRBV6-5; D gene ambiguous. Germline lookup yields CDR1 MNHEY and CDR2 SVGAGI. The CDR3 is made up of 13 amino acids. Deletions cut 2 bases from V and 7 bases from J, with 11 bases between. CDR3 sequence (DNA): TGTGCCAGCAGTTACAGGGAGGAACGTGGCTACACCTTC. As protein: CASSYREERGYTF.

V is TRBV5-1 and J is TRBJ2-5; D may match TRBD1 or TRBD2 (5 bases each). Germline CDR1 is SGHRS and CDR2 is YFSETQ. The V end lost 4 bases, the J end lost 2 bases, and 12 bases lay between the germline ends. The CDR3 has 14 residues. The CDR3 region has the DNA TGCGCCAGCAGCCCGTATGGGGGACAAGAGACCCAGTACTTC. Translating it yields CASSPYGGQETQYF.

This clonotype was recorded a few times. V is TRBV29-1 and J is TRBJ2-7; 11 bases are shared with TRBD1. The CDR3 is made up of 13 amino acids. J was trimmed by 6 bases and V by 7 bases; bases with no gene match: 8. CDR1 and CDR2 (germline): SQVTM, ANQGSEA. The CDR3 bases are TGCAGCGCCTCCCTTGGGACAGGGGGCGAGCAGTACTTC. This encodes CSASLGTGGEQYF.

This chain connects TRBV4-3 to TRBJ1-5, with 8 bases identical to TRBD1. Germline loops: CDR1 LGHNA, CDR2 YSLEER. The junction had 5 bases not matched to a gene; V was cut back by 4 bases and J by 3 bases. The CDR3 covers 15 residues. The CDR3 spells CASSLQGGVNQPQHF. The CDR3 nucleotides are TGCGCCAGCAGCCTACAGGGGGGCGTCAATCAGCCCCAGCATTTT.

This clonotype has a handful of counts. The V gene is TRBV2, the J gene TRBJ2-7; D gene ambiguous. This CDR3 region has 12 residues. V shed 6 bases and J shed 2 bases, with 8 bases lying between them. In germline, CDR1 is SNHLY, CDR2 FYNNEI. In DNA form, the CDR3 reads TGTGCCAGCAGAATCAAACCCTACGAGCAGTACTTC. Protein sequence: CASRIKPYEQYF.

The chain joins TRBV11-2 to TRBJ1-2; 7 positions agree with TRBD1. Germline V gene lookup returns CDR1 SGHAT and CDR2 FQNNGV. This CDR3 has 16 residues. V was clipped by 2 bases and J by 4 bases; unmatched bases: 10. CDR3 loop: CASSLSSGQLFYGYTF. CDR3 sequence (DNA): TGTGCCAGCAGCTTAAGTTCGGGACAGCTATTCTATGGCTACACCTTC. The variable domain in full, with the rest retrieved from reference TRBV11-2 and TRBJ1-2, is EAGVAQSPRYKIIEKRQSVAFWCNPISGHATLYWYQQILGQGPKLLIQFQNNGVVDDSQLPKDRFSAERLKGVDSTLKIQPAKLEDSAVYLCASSLSSGQLFYGYTFGSGTRLTVV.

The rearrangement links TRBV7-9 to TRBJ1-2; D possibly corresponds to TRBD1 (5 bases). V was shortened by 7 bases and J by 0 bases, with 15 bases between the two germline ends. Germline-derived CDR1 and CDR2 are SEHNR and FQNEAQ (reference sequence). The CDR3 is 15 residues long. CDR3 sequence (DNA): TGTGCCAGCACCAGAGGGACCGACACTAACTATGGCTACACCTTC. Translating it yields CASTRGTDTNYGYTF.

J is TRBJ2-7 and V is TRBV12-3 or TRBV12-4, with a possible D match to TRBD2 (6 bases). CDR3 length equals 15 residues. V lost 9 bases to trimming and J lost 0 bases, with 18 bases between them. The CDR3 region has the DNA TGTGCCAGTGGGGTAGGGGCGACTAGCTCCTACGAGCAGTACTTC. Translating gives CASGVGATSSYEQYF.

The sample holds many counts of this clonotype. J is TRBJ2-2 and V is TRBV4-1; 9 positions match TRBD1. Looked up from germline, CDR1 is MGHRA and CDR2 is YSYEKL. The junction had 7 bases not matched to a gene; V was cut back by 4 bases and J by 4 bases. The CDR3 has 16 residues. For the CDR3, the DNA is TGCGCCAGCAGCCCGTCGGGGACAGGGCTCACCGGGGAGCTGTTTTTT. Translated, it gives CASSPSGTGLTGELFF.

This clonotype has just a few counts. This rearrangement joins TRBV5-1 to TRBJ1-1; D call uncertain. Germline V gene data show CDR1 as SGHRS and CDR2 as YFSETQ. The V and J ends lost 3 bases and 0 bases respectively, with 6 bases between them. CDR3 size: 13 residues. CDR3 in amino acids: CASSSTMNTEAFF. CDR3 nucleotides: TGCGCCAGCAGCTCGACTATGAACACTGAAGCTTTCTTT. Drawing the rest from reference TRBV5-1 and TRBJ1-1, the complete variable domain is KAGVTQTPRYLIKTRGQQVTLSCSPISGHRSVSWYQQTPGQGLQFLFEYFSETQRNKGNFPGRFSGRQFSNSRSEMNVSTLELGDSALYLCASSSTMNTEAFFGQGTRLTVV.

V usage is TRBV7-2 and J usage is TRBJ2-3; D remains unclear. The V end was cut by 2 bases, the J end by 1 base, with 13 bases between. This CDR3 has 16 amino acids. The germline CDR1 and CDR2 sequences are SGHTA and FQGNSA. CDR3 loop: CASSLRLEVGTDTQYF. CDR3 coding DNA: TGTGCCAGCAGCTTAAGGCTAGAAGTGGGCACAGATACGCAGTATTTT.